These 10 T cell receptor beta chains share one sample of origin, sequenced in a study of T cell responses to AZD1222 COVID-19 vaccine. Assay used: immunoSEQ multiplex PCR; TCRdb lists only in-frame clones, some missing. The sample shows about 97,000 clones, 86% of them seen only once. The source was peripheral blood, collected on day 0 of AZD1222 vaccination. The source of these receptors is an adult in good health.

A single count supports this clone. The chain uses TRBV9 and TRBJ2-2, with 9 bases fitting TRBD1. With 4 bases clipped from V and 1 base from J, the junction kept 11 bases outside the gene matches. Looked up from germline, CDR1 is SGDLS and CDR2 is YYNGEE. The CDR3 is made up of 18 amino acids. The CDR3 DNA follows: TGTGCCAGCAGCCCCGGGACAGGGTTTTTTTTGAACACCGGGGAGCTGTTTTTT. Its protein product is CASSPGTGFFLNTGELFF.

J is TRBJ2-1 and V is TRBV6-5; unclear D gene. From germline, CDR1 is MNHEY and CDR2 SVGAGI. The CDR3 has 14 residues. Trimming removed 6 bases at V and 0 bases at J, with 9 bases between. In DNA, the CDR3 is TGTGCCAGCAGAGTCTCGAGCTCCTACAATGAGCAGTTCTTC. Amino acid sequence: CASRVSSSYNEQFF.

The V call is TRBV9, the J call TRBJ2-7; D gene unclear. Trimming shortened V by 0 bases and J by 0 bases, and 7 bases separated the two germline ends. The CDR3 extends over 14 amino acids. Looked up from germline, CDR1 is SGDLS and CDR2 is YYNGEE. Written as DNA, the CDR3 is TGTGCCAGCAGCGTAGCAGCGAACTCCTACGAGCAGTACTTC. Protein sequence: CASSVAANSYEQYF. Based on the CDR3 plus reference TRBV9 and TRBJ2-7, the full variable domain is DSGVTQTPKHLITATGQRVTLRCSPRSGDLSVYWYQQSLDQGLQFLIQYYNGEERAKGNILERFSAQQFPDLHSELNLSSLELGDSALYFCASSVAANSYEQYFGPGTRLTVT.

The chain couples TRBV25-1 to TRBJ1-2, with D possibly being TRBD1 (6 bases). The V end lost 7 bases, the J end lost 0 bases, and 12 bases lay between the germline ends. The germline V gene has CDR1 MGHDK and CDR2 SYGVNS. CDR3 size: 14 residues. The DNA for the CDR3 is TGTGCCAGCACGACAGGCGCCTCTAACTATGGCTACACCTTC. Translation: CASTTGASNYGYTF.

The chain recombines TRBV7-2 with TRBJ1-2; TRBD1 matches at 9 bases. V gave up 5 bases and J gave up 4 bases; unmatched junction bases: 8. CDR1 SGHTA and CDR2 FQGNSA come from the germline V gene. The CDR3 has 15 residues. As DNA, the CDR3 is TGTGCCAGCAGCCCACGACAGGGGGTGGTCTATGGCTACACCTTC. It translates to CASSPRQGVVYGYTF.

This chain links TRBV7-9 with TRBJ2-1; a weak D match, TRBD2 (5 bases). CDR3 size: 15 residues. V shed 2 bases and J shed 7 bases, with 15 bases lying between them. Germline CDR1 is SEHNR and CDR2 is FQNEAQ (reference sequence). The CDR3 spells CASSLTGLSRNEQFF. In DNA, the CDR3 is TGTGCCAGCAGCTTAACGGGATTGTCGCGGAATGAGCAGTTCTTC.

The rearrangement uses TRBV11-2 and TRBJ1-2; 7 bases fit TRBD1. This CDR3 contains 14 residues. V shed 4 bases and J 3 bases; nucleotides not matched to a gene: 5. Germline V CDR1 and CDR2: SGHAT, FQNNGV. The CDR3 DNA reads as TGTGCCAGCAGCTCGAGACAGGGCGACTATGGCTACACCTTC. Translating gives CASSSRQGDYGYTF.

The chain joins TRBV7-8 to TRBJ2-1; tentatively, D is TRBD2 (5 bases). Germline V gene sequence: CDR1 SGHVS, CDR2 FQNEAQ. The CDR3 runs to 15 residues. The V and J ends lost 3 bases and 7 bases respectively, with 16 bases between them. The CDR3 spells CASSFSGGSENEQFF. CDR3 sequence (DNA): TGTGCCAGCAGCTTCTCCGGAGGTTCTGAAAATGAGCAGTTCTTC.

The chain joins TRBV6-5 to TRBJ1-5, with D maybe TRBD1 (5 bases). This CDR3 is 14 amino acids long. The germline V gene has CDR1 MNHEY and CDR2 SVGAGI. Deletions cut 4 bases from V and 3 bases from J, with 10 bases between. CDR3 in amino acids: CASSFSGNNQPQHF. DNA of the CDR3: TGTGCCAGCAGTTTTTCAGGGAACAATCAGCCCCAGCATTTT.

The chain links TRBV6-5 to TRBJ2-5, with 7 positions matching TRBD1. Per germline, CDR1 MNHEY and CDR2 SVGAGI. The CDR3 spans 13 residues. V was clipped by 8 bases and J by 1 base; unmatched bases: 4. Here the CDR3 DNA reads TGTGCCAGCCGTAGGACAGGCCAAGAGACCCAGTACTTC. It yields the protein CASRRTGQETQYF.